Presented here are 22 T cell receptor beta chains from one specimen sequenced in a study of regulatory T cells in long-lasting Graves disease. Regarding time point: newly diagnosed GD, antithyroid drugs for less than 3 months. PBMC-derived RNA was used for the TCR library. Arm-PCR with iRepertoire HTBI primers amplified the CDR3 regions for these TCR beta libraries. Via MiXCR, TCRdb re-called the multiplex PCR reads, giving one row per CDR3 protein. Here the sample spans over 500,000 distinct CDR3 sequences, more than 15% being singletons. This sample also appeared in a second study, on T cells in Graves' hyperthyroidism and ophthalmopathy.

The sequencing used peripheral blood mononuclear cells (PBMCs), collected at new diagnosis, from a patient treated with antithyroid drugs. These receptors were obtained from a man younger than 35 with Graves disease.

V is TRBV9 and J is TRBJ2-7; 8 bases agree with TRBD2. Germline V gene sequence: CDR1 SGDLS, CDR2 YYNGEE. The CDR3 covers 15 residues. Trimming cost V 1 base and J 3 bases; bases outside gene matches: 6. CDR3 bases: TGTGCCAGCAGCGTAAGTAGCGGGAAGTTCTACGAGCAGTACTTC. It codes for CASSVSSGKFYEQYF.

This clonotype occurred many times. The chain has TRBV10-3 and TRBJ2-7; D might be TRBD1 or TRBD2, each matching 5 bases. CDR1 and CDR2 from the germline V gene are ENHRY and SYGVKD. Trimming took 0 bases from V and 6 from J, leaving 12 bases between them. The CDR3 has 14 residues. Here the CDR3 reads CAISESGTASEQYF. The DNA for the CDR3 is TGTGCCATCAGTGAGTCCGGGACGGCCTCCGAGCAGTACTTC.

V gene TRBV27 combines with J gene TRBJ1-2, with a weak D call TRBD1 (6 bases). Germline-derived CDR1 and CDR2 are MNHEY and SMNVEV (reference sequence). V gave up 5 bases and J gave up 2 bases, with 9 bases separating them. The CDR3 length is 13 residues. CDR3 DNA sequence: TGTGCCAGCAGTGGACAGTCAAACTATGGCTACACCTTC. Protein product: CASSGQSNYGYTF.

The rearrangement uses TRBV7-8 and TRBJ2-1; 12 bases line up with TRBD2. CDR3 length: 20 amino acids. The trim removed 2 bases at V and 1 base at J, leaving 12 bases unmatched. Germline CDR1 and CDR2: SGHVS and FQNEAQ. CDR3 in DNA: TGTGCCAGCAGCTTATCCCCCCCTAGCGGGAGGGCCCCATCCTACAATGAGCAGTTCTTC. Translated, it gives CASSLSPPSGRAPSYNEQFF.

The DNA of the CDR3 is TGTGCCAGCAGTTTCCGGGTTGGAGCGGGAGTTCACGAGCAGTACTTC. This gives the protein CASSFRVGAGVHEQYF. The chain employs TRBV27 and TRBJ2-7, with TRBD2 matching over 8 bases. There are 16 residues in the CDR3. Germline-derived CDR1 and CDR2 are MNHEY and SMNVEV (reference sequence). The ends lost 3 bases at V and 5 bases at J; junction bases unmatched: 12.

This clonotype has at least ten counts. V and J are TRBV7-2 and TRBJ2-3; D possibly corresponds to TRBD2 (6 bases). Trimming took off 4 bases at V and 0 bases at J, with 14 bases between the two ends. Germline V CDR1 and CDR2: SGHTA, FQGNSA. The CDR3 runs 16 residues. The CDR3 bases are TGTGCCAGCAGCTCCCTCCCGGCGGGGAGCACAGATACGCAGTATTTT. Its protein product is CASSSLPAGSTDTQYF.

This clonotype was detected ten times or more. This chain uses TRBV2 with TRBJ2-1; the match to TRBD2 covers 8 bases. Germline CDR1 and CDR2: SNHLY and FYNNEI. V shed 8 bases and J 2 bases; nucleotides not matched to a gene: 8. The CDR3 spans 15 residues. CDR3 sequence: CASSSTSVTYNEQFF. The CDR3 DNA is TGTGCCAGCTCCTCGACTAGCGTGACCTACAATGAGCAGTTCTTC.

This sequence joins TRBV27 and TRBJ2-7; 9 bases are a match to TRBD1. CDR3 length: 14 amino acids. The V segment lost 7 bases and the J segment 2 bases; nucleotides outside the gene matches: 6. Germline CDR1 reads MNHEY; CDR2 reads SMNVEV (reference sequence). In nucleotides, the CDR3 is TGTGCCAGCACCCTTCGACAGGGGGCCTACGAGCAGTACTTC. Its protein product is CASTLRQGAYEQYF.

The J gene is TRBJ2-3, the V gene TRBV9; 9 nucleotides match TRBD2. Germline V gene lookup returns CDR1 SGDLS and CDR2 YYNGEE. CDR3 length: 19 residues. V lost 3 bases and J lost 2; bases outside the gene matches: 16. CDR3 amino acids: CASSERSPGLARNTDTQYF. DNA for the CDR3: TGTGCCAGCAGCGAGCGCTCCCCGGGACTAGCCAGAAACACAGATACGCAGTATTTT. Together with reference TRBV9 and TRBJ2-3, the CDR3 gives the full variable domain: DSGVTQTPKHLITATGQRVTLRCSPRSGDLSVYWYQQSLDQGLQFLIQYYNGEERAKGNILERFSAQQFPDLHSELNLSSLELGDSALYFCASSERSPGLARNTDTQYFGPGTRLTVL.

This clonotype was recorded many times. V gene TRBV11-3 combines with J gene TRBJ1-4; 7 bases are a match to TRBD1. Germline assignment: CDR1 SGHNT and CDR2 YENEEA. The CDR3 is 15 amino acids. The ends lost 4 bases at V and 0 bases at J; junction bases unmatched: 2. The CDR3 protein is CASSYRGATNEKLFF. The DNA of the CDR3 is TGTGCCAGCAGCTACAGGGGCGCAACTAATGAAAAACTGTTTTTT.

This clonotype was found many times. The chain joins TRBV27 to TRBJ2-2; D ambiguous. Trimming took off 5 bases at V and 3 bases at J, with 10 bases between the two ends. The germline CDR1 and CDR2 sequences are MNHEY and SMNVEV (reference sequence). The CDR3 is 14 amino acids. CDR3 protein: CASSTLVYTGELFF. The CDR3 nucleotides read TGTGCCAGCAGTACTCTAGTTTACACCGGGGAGCTGTTTTTT.

The chain carries TRBV11-3 and TRBJ2-5, with TRBD2 matching 12 bases. Trimming cost V 5 bases and J 4 bases; bases outside gene matches: 5. Germline V gives CDR1 SGHNT, CDR2 YENEEA. This CDR3 contains 15 residues. CDR3 sequence: CASSRVLAGGETQYF. CDR3 bases: TGTGCCAGCAGCCGCGTACTAGCGGGAGGAGAGACCCAGTACTTC.

This clonotype was counted a few times. The V gene is TRBV29-1, the J gene TRBJ2-2; TRBD2 matches 11 bases. The CDR3 has 15 amino acids. After removal of 6 bases from V and 1 base from J, the junction contained 4 bases not matched to a gene. Germline V CDR1 and CDR2: SQVTM, ANQGSEA. The CDR3 region has the DNA TGCAGCGTAGAACTAGCGGGAGAGAACACCGGGGAGCTGTTTTTT. It translates to CSVELAGENTGELFF.

V gene TRBV15 combines with J gene TRBJ2-1, with 12 bases identical to TRBD2. This CDR3 has 14 amino acids. J was trimmed by 7 bases and V by 8 bases; bases with no gene match: 6. Germline-derived CDR1 and CDR2 are LNHNV and YYDKDF (reference sequence). The DNA of the CDR3 is TGTGCCACCTCCGCTAGCGGGGGGGGAAATGAGCAGTTCTTC. This codes for CATSASGGGNEQFF.

This clonotype was observed a handful of times. The genes are TRBV9 and TRBJ2-7, with 10 bases lining up with TRBD2. J was trimmed by 9 bases and V by 4 bases; bases with no gene match: 16. CDR3 length: 16 amino acids. In germline, CDR1 is SGDLS, CDR2 YYNGEE. Written as DNA, the CDR3 is TGTGCCAGCAGCCCCGCCGGATTAGCGGGAGGCATGCGGCAGTACTTC. Encoded protein: CASSPAGLAGGMRQYF. The variable domain in full, with the rest retrieved from reference TRBV9 and TRBJ2-7, is DSGVTQTPKHLITATGQRVTLRCSPRSGDLSVYWYQQSLDQGLQFLIQYYNGEERAKGNILERFSAQQFPDLHSELNLSSLELGDSALYFCASSPAGLAGGMRQYFGPGTRLTVT.

This clonotype was found a few times. J is TRBJ2-5 and V is TRBV13, with 9 bases aligning to TRBD2. Trimming removed 4 bases from V and 0 bases from J; junction bases left unmatched: 6. In germline, CDR1 is PRHDT, CDR2 FYEKMQ (reference sequence). This CDR3 comprises 16 residues. The CDR3 sequence: CASSSSGRKYQETQYF. CDR3 bases: TGTGCCAGCAGCTCAAGCGGGAGGAAGTACCAAGAGACCCAGTACTTC.

This clonotype was observed at least ten times. This chain joins TRBV20-1 and TRBJ2-1; 8 nucleotides align to TRBD2. CDR1 is DFQATT and CDR2 is SNEGSKA in the germline V gene (reference sequence). This CDR3 has 14 amino acids. With V trimmed by 6 bases and J by 7 bases, 11 bases remained unmatched. This chain's CDR3 is CSALTSGLGNEQFF. CDR3 sequence (DNA): TGCAGTGCCCTCACTAGCGGCTTAGGGAATGAGCAGTTCTTC.

The table lists this clonotype with a few counts. This sequence joins TRBV7-2 and TRBJ2-1; 13 nucleotides match TRBD2. V trimming: 0 bases; J trimming: 6 bases; junction bases outside the gene matches: 2. Germline V gives CDR1 SGHTA, CDR2 FQGNSA. The CDR3 is made up of 16 amino acids. This CDR3 reads CASSLAWTSGSNEQFF. For the CDR3, the DNA is TGTGCCAGCAGCTTAGCCTGGACTAGCGGGAGCAATGAGCAGTTCTTC. Combining the CDR3 with reference TRBV7-2 and TRBJ2-1 gives the whole variable domain GAGVSQSPSNKVTEKGKDVELRCDPISGHTALYWYRQSLGQGLEFLIYFQGNSAPDKSGLPSDRFSAERTGGSVSTLTIQRTQQEDSAVYLCASSLAWTSGSNEQFFGPGTRLTVL.

This clonotype was seen a few times. The chain joins TRBV11-2 to TRBJ2-1; D perhaps matches TRBD2 (5 bases). This CDR3 spans 13 amino acids. Germline CDR1 and CDR2: SGHAT and FQNNGV. Deletions cut 0 bases from V and 7 bases from J, with 7 bases between. The CDR3 bases are TGTGCCAGCAGCTTAGAACCGGGAAATGAGCAGTTCTTC. Residues: CASSLEPGNEQFF. The entire variable domain, with the rest obtained from reference TRBV11-2 and TRBJ2-1, is as follows: EAGVAQSPRYKIIEKRQSVAFWCNPISGHATLYWYQQILGQGPKLLIQFQNNGVVDDSQLPKDRFSAERLKGVDSTLKIQPAKLEDSAVYLCASSLEPGNEQFFGPGTRLTVL.

This clonotype was found a few times. The chain has TRBV28 and TRBJ1-2, with TRBD1 matching 8 bases. Germline CDR1 MDHEN, CDR2 SYDVKM. Unmatched junction bases numbered 12, after V lost 4 bases and J lost 8 bases. The CDR3 runs 15 residues. CDR3 loop: CASSSGGAGLKGYTF. DNA of the CDR3: TGTGCCAGCAGTTCAGGGGGCGCGGGTTTGAAAGGCTACACCTTC.

This clonotype has only a few counts. The chain combines TRBV5-4 with TRBJ2-1, with TRBD1 identical over 8 bases. V gave up 4 bases and J gave up 10 bases; unmatched junction bases: 4. CDR1 SGHNT and CDR2 YYREEE come from the germline V gene (reference sequence). This CDR3 contains 12 residues. CDR3 in DNA: TGTGCCAGCAGCGCCACAGGGGGGGAGCAGTTCTTC. This sequence encodes CASSATGGEQFF.

The chain recombines TRBV28 with TRBJ2-3, with TRBD2 matching over 9 bases. From germline, CDR1 is MDHEN and CDR2 SYDVKM. The CDR3 extends over 15 amino acids. Losses at the gene ends were 8 bases for V and 2 bases for J; bases not matched to a gene: 8. The CDR3 sequence is CASLREGRVTDTQYF. CDR3 nucleotides: TGTGCCAGCTTGCGGGAGGGCCGGGTCACAGATACGCAGTATTTT.